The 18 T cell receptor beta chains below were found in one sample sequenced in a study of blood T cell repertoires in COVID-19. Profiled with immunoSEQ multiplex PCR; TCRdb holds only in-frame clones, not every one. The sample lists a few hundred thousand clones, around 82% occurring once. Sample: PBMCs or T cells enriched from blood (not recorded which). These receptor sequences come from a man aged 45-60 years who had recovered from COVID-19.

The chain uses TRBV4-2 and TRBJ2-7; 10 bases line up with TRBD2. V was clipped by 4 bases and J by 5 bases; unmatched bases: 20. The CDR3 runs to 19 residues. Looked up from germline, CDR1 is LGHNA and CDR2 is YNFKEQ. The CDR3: CASSRGELAGLIGVHEQYF. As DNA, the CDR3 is TGTGCCAGCAGCCGGGGGGAACTAGCGGGACTGATAGGCGTTCACGAGCAGTACTTC.

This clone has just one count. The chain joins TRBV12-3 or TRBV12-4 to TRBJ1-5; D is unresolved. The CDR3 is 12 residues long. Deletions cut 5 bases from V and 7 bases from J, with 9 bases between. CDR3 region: CASSEREQPQHF. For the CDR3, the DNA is TGTGCCAGCAGTGAGAGGGAGCAGCCCCAGCATTTT.

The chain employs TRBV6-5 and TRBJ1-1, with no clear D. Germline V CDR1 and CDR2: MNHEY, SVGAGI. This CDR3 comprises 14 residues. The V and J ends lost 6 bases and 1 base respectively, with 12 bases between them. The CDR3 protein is CASRARLWNTEAFF. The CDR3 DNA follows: TGTGCCAGCAGAGCCCGGTTGTGGAACACTGAAGCTTTCTTT.

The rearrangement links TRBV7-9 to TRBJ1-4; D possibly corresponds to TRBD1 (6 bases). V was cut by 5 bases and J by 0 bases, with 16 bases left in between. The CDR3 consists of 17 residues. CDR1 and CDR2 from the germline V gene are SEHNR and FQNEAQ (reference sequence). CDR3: CASSPKTGQATNEKLFF. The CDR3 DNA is TGTGCCAGCAGCCCGAAGACAGGCCAAGCAACTAATGAAAAACTGTTTTTT.

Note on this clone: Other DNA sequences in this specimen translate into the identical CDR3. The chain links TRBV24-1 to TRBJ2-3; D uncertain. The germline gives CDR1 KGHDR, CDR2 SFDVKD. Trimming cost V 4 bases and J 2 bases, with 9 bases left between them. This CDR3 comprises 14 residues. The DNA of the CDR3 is TGTGCCACCAGTGACCGGAGTGTCACAGATACGCAGTATTTT. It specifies CATSDRSVTDTQYF.

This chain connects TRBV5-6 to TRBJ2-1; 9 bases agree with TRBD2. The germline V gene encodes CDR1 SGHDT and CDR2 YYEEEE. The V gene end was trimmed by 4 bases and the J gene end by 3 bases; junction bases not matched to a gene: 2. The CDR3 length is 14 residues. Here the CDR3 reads CASSQAGGYNEQFF. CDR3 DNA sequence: TGTGCCAGCAGCCAAGCGGGGGGCTACAATGAGCAGTTCTTC.

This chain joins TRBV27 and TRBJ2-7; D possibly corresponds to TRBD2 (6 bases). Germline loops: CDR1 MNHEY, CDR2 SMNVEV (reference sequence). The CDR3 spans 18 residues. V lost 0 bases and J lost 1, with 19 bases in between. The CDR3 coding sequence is TGTGCCAGCAGTTTATCTTTTCTGCCGGGACTCCTTTCCTACGAGCAGTACTTC. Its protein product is CASSLSFLPGLLSYEQYF.

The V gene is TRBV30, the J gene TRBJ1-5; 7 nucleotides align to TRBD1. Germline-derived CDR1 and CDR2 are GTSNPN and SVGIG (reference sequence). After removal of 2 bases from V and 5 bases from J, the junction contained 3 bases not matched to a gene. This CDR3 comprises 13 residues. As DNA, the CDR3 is TGTGCCTGGAGTCCGACAGGGCATCAGCCCCAGCATTTT. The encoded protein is CAWSPTGHQPQHF.

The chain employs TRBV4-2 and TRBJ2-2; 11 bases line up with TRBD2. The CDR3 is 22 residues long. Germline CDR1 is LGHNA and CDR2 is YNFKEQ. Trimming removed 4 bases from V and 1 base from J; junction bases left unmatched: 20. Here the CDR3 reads CASSLKRTSGGTTGVNTGELFF. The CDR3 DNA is TGTGCCAGCAGCCTAAAACGTACTAGCGGGGGAACCACAGGGGTGAACACCGGGGAGCTGTTTTTT.

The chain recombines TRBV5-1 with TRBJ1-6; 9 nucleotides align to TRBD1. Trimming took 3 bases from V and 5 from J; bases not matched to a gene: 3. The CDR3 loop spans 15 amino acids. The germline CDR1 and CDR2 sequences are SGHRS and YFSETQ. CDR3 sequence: CASSSGTGNNSPLHF. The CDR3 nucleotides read TGCGCCAGCAGCTCTGGGACAGGGAATAATTCACCCCTCCACTTT.

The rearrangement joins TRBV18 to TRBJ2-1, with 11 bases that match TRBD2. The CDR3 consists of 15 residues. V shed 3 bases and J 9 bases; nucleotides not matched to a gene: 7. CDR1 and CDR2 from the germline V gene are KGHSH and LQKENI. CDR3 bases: TGTGCCAGCTCACCCCTAGCGGGGGGCGGCGGTGAGCAGTTCTTC. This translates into CASSPLAGGGGEQFF.

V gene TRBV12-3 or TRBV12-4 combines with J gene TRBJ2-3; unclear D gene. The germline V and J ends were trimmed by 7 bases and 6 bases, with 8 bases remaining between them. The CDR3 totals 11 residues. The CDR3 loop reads CASTSADTQYF. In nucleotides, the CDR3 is TGTGCCAGCACCAGCGCCGATACGCAGTATTTT.

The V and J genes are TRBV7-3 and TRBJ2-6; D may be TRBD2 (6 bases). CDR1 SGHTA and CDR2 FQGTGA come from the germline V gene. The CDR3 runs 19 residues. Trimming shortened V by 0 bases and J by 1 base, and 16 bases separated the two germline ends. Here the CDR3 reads CASSLTLGGIGSGANVLTF. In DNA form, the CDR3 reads TGTGCCAGCAGCTTAACGCTGGGCGGGATAGGGTCTGGGGCCAACGTCCTGACTTTC. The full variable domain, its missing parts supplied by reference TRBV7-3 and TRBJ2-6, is GAGVSQTPSNKVTEKGKYVELRCDPISGHTALYWYRQSLGQGPEFLIYFQGTGAADDSGLPNDRFFAVRPEGSVSTLKIQRTERGDSAVYLCASSLTLGGIGSGANVLTFGAGSRLTVL.

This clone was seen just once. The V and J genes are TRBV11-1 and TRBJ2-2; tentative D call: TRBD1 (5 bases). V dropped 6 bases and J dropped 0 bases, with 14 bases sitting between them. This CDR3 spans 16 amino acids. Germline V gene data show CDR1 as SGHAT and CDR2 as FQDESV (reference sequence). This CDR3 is CASRYTGPANTGELFF. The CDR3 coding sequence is TGTGCCAGCAGGTACACAGGTCCCGCGAACACCGGGGAGCTGTTTTTT.

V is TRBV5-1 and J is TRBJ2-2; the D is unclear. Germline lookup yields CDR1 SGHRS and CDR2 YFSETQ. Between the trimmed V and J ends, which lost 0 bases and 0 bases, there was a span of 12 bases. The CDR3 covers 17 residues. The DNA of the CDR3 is TGCGCCAGCAGCTTGGCCGGCGTCGGGTCGAACACCGGGGAGCTGTTTTTT. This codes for CASSLAGVGSNTGELFF.

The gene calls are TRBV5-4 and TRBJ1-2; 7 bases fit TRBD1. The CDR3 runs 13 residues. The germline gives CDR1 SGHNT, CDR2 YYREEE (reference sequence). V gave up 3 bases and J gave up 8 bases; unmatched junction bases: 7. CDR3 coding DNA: TGTGCCAGCAGCTCGCCGGGACAGAGGGGCTACACCTTC. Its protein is CASSSPGQRGYTF.

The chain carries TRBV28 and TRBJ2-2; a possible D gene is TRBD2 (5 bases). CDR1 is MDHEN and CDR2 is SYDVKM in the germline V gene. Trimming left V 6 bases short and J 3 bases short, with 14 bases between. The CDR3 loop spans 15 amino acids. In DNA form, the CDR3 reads TGTGCCAGCAGCCCCGGGAACCTTCACACCGGGGAGCTGTTTTTT. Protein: CASSPGNLHTGELFF. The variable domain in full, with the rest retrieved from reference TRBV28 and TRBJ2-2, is DVKVTQSSRYLVKRTGEKVFLECVQDMDHENMFWYRQDPGLGLRLIYFSYDVKMKEKGDIPEGYSVSREKKERFSLILESASTNQTSMYLCASSPGNLHTGELFFGEGSRLTVL.

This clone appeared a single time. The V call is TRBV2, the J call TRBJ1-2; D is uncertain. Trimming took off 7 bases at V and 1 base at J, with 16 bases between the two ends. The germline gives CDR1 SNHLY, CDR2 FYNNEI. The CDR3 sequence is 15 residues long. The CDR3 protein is CASISRVADNYGYTF. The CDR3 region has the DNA TGTGCCAGCATATCGAGGGTAGCGGATAACTATGGCTACACCTTC.